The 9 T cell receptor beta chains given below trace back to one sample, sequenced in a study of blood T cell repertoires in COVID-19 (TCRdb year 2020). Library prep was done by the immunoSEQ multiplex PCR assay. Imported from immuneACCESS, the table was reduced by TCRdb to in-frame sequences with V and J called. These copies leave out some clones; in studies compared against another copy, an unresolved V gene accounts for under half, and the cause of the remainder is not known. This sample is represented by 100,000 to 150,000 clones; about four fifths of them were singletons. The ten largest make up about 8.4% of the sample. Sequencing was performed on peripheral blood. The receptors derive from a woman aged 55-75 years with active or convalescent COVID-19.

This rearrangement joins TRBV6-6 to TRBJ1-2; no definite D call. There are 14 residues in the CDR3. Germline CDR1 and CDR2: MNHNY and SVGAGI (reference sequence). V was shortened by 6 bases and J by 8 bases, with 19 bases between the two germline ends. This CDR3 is CASSVRRSLEGYTF. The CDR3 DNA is TGTGCCAGCAGCGTCCGCCGGTCGTTGGAGGGCTACACCTTC.

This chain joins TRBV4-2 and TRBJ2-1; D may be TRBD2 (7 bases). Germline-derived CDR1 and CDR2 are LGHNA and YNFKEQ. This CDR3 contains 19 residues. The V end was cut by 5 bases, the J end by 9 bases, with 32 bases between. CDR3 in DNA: TGTGCCAGCAGCTTGTTAGGGGTAGCGGAGTATAGGGGGGGGAGTGAGCAGTTCTTC. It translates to CASSLLGVAEYRGGSEQFF.

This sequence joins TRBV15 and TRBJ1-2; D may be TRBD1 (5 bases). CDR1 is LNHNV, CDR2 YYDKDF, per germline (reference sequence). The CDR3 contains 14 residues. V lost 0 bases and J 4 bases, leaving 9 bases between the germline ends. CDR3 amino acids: CATSRDQGIYGYTF. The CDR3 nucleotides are TGTGCCACCAGCAGAGATCAGGGAATCTATGGCTACACCTTC.

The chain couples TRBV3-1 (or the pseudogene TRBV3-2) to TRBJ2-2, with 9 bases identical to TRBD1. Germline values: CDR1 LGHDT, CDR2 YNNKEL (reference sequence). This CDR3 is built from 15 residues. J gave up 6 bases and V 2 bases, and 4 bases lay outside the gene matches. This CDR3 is CASSQRTGEAGELFF. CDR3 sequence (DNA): TGTGCCAGCAGCCAAAGGACAGGGGAGGCCGGGGAGCTGTTTTTT.

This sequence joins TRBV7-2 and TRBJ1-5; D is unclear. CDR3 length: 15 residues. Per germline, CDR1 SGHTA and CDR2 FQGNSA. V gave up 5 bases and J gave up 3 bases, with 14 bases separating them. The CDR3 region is CASSAVGKNNQPQHF. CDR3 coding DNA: TGTGCCAGCAGCGCGGTCGGGAAGAACAATCAGCCCCAGCATTTT.

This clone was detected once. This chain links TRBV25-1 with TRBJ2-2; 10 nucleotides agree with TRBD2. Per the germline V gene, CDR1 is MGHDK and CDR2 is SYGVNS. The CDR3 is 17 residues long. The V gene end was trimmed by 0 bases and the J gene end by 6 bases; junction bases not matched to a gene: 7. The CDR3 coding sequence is TGTGCCAGCAGTGAATATTACGGGACTAGCGTTCCCGGGGAGCTGTTTTTT. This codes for CASSEYYGTSVPGELFF. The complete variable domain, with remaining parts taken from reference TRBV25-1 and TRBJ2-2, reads EADIYQTPRYLVIGTGKKITLECSQTMGHDKMYWYQQDPGMELHLIHYSYGVNSTEKGDLSSESTVSRIRTEHFPLTLESARPSHTSQYLCASSEYYGTSVPGELFFGEGSRLTVL.

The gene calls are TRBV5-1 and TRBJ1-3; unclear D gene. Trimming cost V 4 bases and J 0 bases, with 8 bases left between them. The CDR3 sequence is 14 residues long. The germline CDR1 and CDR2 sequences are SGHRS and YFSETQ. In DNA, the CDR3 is TGCGCCAGCAGCCCCGAGGTCTCTGGAAACACCATATATTTT. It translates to CASSPEVSGNTIYF. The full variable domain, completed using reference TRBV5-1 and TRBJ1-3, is KAGVTQTPRYLIKTRGQQVTLSCSPISGHRSVSWYQQTPGQGLQFLFEYFSETQRNKGNFPGRFSGRQFSNSRSEMNVSTLELGDSALYLCASSPEVSGNTIYFGEGSWLTVV.

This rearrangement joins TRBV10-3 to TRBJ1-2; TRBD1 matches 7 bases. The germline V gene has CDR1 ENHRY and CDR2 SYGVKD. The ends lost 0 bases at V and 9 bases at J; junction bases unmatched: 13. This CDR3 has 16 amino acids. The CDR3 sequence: CAISESGQGGVGSYTF. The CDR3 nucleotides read TGTGCCATCAGTGAGTCCGGGCAGGGGGGCGTTGGGAGCTACACCTTC.

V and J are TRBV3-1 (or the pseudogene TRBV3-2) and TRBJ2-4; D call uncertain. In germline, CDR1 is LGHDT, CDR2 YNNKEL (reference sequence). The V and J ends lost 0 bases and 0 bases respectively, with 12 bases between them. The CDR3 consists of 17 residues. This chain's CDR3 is CASSQDGPVRAKNIQYF. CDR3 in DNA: TGTGCCAGCAGCCAAGATGGGCCCGTAAGAGCCAAAAACATTCAGTACTTC.